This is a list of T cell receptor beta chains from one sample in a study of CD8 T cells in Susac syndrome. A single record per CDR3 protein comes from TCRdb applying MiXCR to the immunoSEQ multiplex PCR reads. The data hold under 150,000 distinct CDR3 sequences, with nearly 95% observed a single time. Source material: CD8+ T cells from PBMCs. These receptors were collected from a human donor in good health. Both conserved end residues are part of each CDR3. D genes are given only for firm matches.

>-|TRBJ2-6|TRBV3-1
CASSQDEWAPGANVLTF
TGTGCCAGCAGCCAAGATGAGTGGGCCCCTGGGGCCAACGTCCTGACTTTC
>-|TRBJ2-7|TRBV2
CASSEGIAATYEQYF
TGTGCCAGCAGTGAGGGAATAGCGGCCACCTACGAGCAGTACTTC
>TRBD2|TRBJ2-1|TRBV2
CASSEKAGTTFSYNEQFF
TGTGCCAGCAGTGAAAAGGCGGGGACTACCTTCTCCTACAATGAGCAGTTCTTC
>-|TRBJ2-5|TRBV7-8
CASSLGAGPQETQYF
TGTGCCAGCAGCTTAGGCGCGGGACCACAAGAGACCCAGTACTTC
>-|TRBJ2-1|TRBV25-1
CASSQGGWNEQFF
TGTGCCAGCAGTCAGGGGGGGTGGAATGAGCAGTTCTTC
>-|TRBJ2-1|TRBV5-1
CASRLAGNEQFF
TGCGCCTCAAGGCTAGCTGGCAATGAGCAGTTCTTC
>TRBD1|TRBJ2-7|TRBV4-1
CASSQATGSYEQYF
TGCGCCAGCAGCCAAGCGACAGGGTCCTACGAGCAGTACTTC
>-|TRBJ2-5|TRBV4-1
CASSQDPGPETQYF
TGCGCCAGCAGCCAAGATCCAGGGCCAGAGACCCAGTACTTC
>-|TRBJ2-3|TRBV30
CAWSGPSADTQYF
TGTGCCTGGAGTGGGCCTTCCGCAGATACGCAGTATTTT
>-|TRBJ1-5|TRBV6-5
CASSRGGDQPQHF
TGTGCCAGCAGTCGGGGTGGTGATCAGCCCCAGCATTTT
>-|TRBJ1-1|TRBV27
CASSLVAVEWTEAFF
TGTGCCAGCAGTTTAGTGGCGGTTGAGTGGACTGAAGCTTTCTTT
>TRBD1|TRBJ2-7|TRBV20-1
CSARDPGQGAAYEQYF
TGCAGTGCTAGAGATCCAGGCCAGGGGGCCGCCTACGAGCAGTACTTC
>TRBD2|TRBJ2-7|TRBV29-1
CSVEGAISGSAYEQYF
TGCAGCGTTGAGGGTGCAATTAGCGGGAGCGCCTACGAGCAGTACTTC